Shown below are 26 T cell receptor beta chains from a single sample sequenced in a study of shared clonotypes between healthy human individuals. Clones were read by immunoSEQ multiplex PCR, and TCRdb kept only the in-frame ones, dropping some. The sample includes some 2,000,000 clones, approximately 94% seen only once; the top ten take roughly 0.13%. Material: naive CD4+ T cells sorted from blood. The sample's subset: CD45RA+ positively selected. The receptors derive from a man in his late teens or twenties in good health.

This sequence joins TRBV9 and TRBJ2-3; D is unresolved. Germline lookup yields CDR1 SGDLS and CDR2 YYNGEE. V lost 1 base and J lost 2, with 5 bases in between. This CDR3 spans 13 amino acids. CDR3 in amino acids: CASSVTVTDTQYF. The CDR3 DNA follows: TGTGCCAGCAGCGTAACTGTCACAGATACGCAGTATTTT.

This rearrangement joins TRBV2 to TRBJ2-3; 9 bases are a match to TRBD2. This CDR3 has 14 residues. Germline values: CDR1 SNHLY, CDR2 FYNNEI. The junction had 7 bases not matched to a gene; V was cut back by 6 bases and J by 6 bases. The CDR3: CASSVAGVGDTQYF. CDR3 in DNA: TGTGCCAGCAGCGTAGCGGGAGTAGGGGATACGCAGTATTTT.

In its sample, this clone was seen once. The V and J genes are TRBV7-2 and TRBJ2-7, with 7 nucleotides matching TRBD2. Germline V lookup: CDR1 SGHTA, CDR2 FQGNSA. CDR3 length: 15 amino acids. V shed 4 bases and J 6 bases; nucleotides not matched to a gene: 12. The CDR3 reads CASSSGGARLAEQYF. The CDR3 DNA follows: TGTGCCAGCAGCTCGGGAGGAGCCCGCTTGGCCGAGCAGTACTTC. Complete variable domain (other parts from reference TRBV7-2 and TRBJ2-7): GAGVSQSPSNKVTEKGKDVELRCDPISGHTALYWYRQSLGQGLEFLIYFQGNSAPDKSGLPSDRFSAERTGGSVSTLTIQRTQQEDSAVYLCASSSGGARLAEQYFGPGTRLTVT.

The chain uses TRBV9 and TRBJ1-5, with 7 bases identical to TRBD1. This CDR3 is built from 15 residues. Germline V gives CDR1 SGDLS, CDR2 YYNGEE. J gave up 0 bases and V 5 bases, and 5 bases lay outside the gene matches. Written as DNA, the CDR3 is TGTGCCAGCAGTGCAACAGGGGATAGCAATCAGCCCCAGCATTTT. This codes for CASSATGDSNQPQHF.

V and J are TRBV14 and TRBJ1-1; a weak D match, TRBD1 (5 bases). V was trimmed by 0 bases and J by 11 bases, leaving 13 bases between them. Germline CDR1 is SGHDN and CDR2 is FVKESK. There are 13 residues in the CDR3. The CDR3 bases are TGTGCCAGCAGCCAAGATGTGAGGGACGGGGCTTTCTTT. Its protein product is CASSQDVRDGAFF.

V gene TRBV5-5 combines with J gene TRBJ1-3, with a possible D match to TRBD1 (6 bases). Trimming left V 4 bases short and J 2 bases short, with 13 bases between. CDR3 size: 15 residues. The germline CDR1 and CDR2 sequences are SGHKS and YYEKEE (reference sequence). CDR3: CASSLDRITGNTIYF. The DNA for the CDR3 is TGTGCCAGCAGCCTCGACAGGATAACTGGAAACACCATATATTTT.

The chain recombines TRBV10-3 with TRBJ2-7; TRBD2 matches 14 bases. Germline CDR1 and CDR2: ENHRY and SYGVKD. J lost 5 bases, V lost 6 bases, and 0 bases had no gene match. CDR3 length: 13 amino acids. In nucleotides, the CDR3 is TGTGCCATCAGGGGACTAGCGGGAGACGAGCAGTACTTC. Its protein product is CAIRGLAGDEQYF.

This chain connects TRBV7-2 to TRBJ2-2; D might be TRBD2 (5 bases). The CDR3 sequence is 15 residues long. The ends were cut back, 1 base at V and 2 bases at J, with 8 bases in the middle. Germline V CDR1 and CDR2: SGHTA, FQGNSA. The CDR3 sequence is CASSLGSGNTGELFF. CDR3 DNA: TGTGCCAGCAGCTTAGGGTCGGGAAACACCGGGGAGCTGTTTTTT. Supplemented by reference TRBV7-2 and TRBJ2-2, the full variable domain reads GAGVSQSPSNKVTEKGKDVELRCDPISGHTALYWYRQSLGQGLEFLIYFQGNSAPDKSGLPSDRFSAERTGGSVSTLTIQRTQQEDSAVYLCASSLGSGNTGELFFGEGSRLTVL.

This chain uses TRBV29-1 with TRBJ1-1; the D is unclear. V was cut by 7 bases and J by 2 bases, with 17 bases left in between. Germline V gene lookup returns CDR1 SQVTM and CDR2 ANQGSEA. The CDR3 contains 14 residues. CDR3 loop: CSALKSAGNTEAFF. For the CDR3, the DNA is TGCAGCGCCCTCAAATCAGCAGGAAACACTGAAGCTTTCTTT.

The rearrangement links TRBV7-9 to TRBJ2-3, with a possible D match to TRBD1 (5 bases). V was clipped by 2 bases and J by 5 bases, with 8 bases between them. This CDR3 is built from 13 residues. CDR1 and CDR2 (germline): SEHNR, FQNEAQ (reference sequence). CDR3 nucleotides: TGTGCCAGCAGCTTACGGACACAAGATACGCAGTATTTT. Translation: CASSLRTQDTQYF.

The chain carries TRBV5-4 and TRBJ1-2, with a tentative D call TRBD1 (5 bases). Trimming pared 2 bases from V and 1 base from J, leaving 12 bases between. Per germline, CDR1 SGHNT and CDR2 YYREEE (reference sequence). This CDR3 comprises 15 residues. Written as DNA, the CDR3 is TGTGCCAGCAGCTTCCTCAGGGAGGGTAACTATGGCTACACCTTC. The encoded protein is CASSFLREGNYGYTF.

This sequence joins TRBV19 and TRBJ2-7, with 9 bases lining up with TRBD2. The germline gives CDR1 LNHDA, CDR2 SQIVND (reference sequence). J gave up 2 bases and V 3 bases, and 5 bases lay outside the gene matches. The CDR3 totals 15 residues. The CDR3 reads CASSMSSGNAYEQYF. The CDR3 bases are TGTGCCAGTAGTATGTCTAGCGGGAATGCCTACGAGCAGTACTTC.

This clone appeared once. The chain employs TRBV28 and TRBJ1-2; 10 positions agree with TRBD1. CDR3 size: 15 residues. Germline CDR1 is MDHEN and CDR2 is SYDVKM. The V segment lost 3 bases and the J segment 4 bases; nucleotides outside the gene matches: 5. The CDR3 coding sequence is TGTGCCAGCAGTTTCGGCGGACAGGGGGGCTATGGCTACACCTTC. Translating gives CASSFGGQGGYGYTF.

The V gene is TRBV2, the J gene TRBJ2-3; 14 bases are a match to TRBD2. Germline V gene lookup returns CDR1 SNHLY and CDR2 FYNNEI. The V and J ends lost 3 bases and 5 bases, in that order; junction bases with no gene match: 4. The CDR3 length is 16 residues. The CDR3 region has the DNA TGTGCCAGCAGTGAGGGACTAGCGGGAGCAGTAGATACGCAGTATTTT. Translating gives CASSEGLAGAVDTQYF.

The CDR3 nucleotides are TGTGCCAGCAGACGTAACTCGGTAGGTCCAGCTTTCTTT. As protein: CASRRNSVGPAFF. V is TRBV28 and J is TRBJ1-1; D ambiguous. Trimming took 6 bases from V and 10 from J, leaving 18 bases between them. This CDR3 has 13 amino acids. Germline CDR1 and CDR2: MDHEN and SYDVKM.

This chain links TRBV7-2 with TRBJ1-6, with TRBD1 matching 8 bases. The CDR3 consists of 16 residues. The ends lost 4 bases at V and 8 bases at J; junction bases unmatched: 10. Germline-derived CDR1 and CDR2 are SGHTA and FQGNSA. The CDR3 sequence: CASSSGQGYSHSPLHF. For the CDR3, the DNA is TGTGCCAGCAGCTCAGGACAGGGCTACTCCCATTCACCCCTCCACTTT.

The chain is built from TRBV7-6 and TRBJ2-1; possible D gene TRBD1, 7 bases. Deletions cut 2 bases from V and 5 bases from J, with 16 bases between. The germline gives CDR1 SGHVS, CDR2 FNYEAQ. The CDR3 has 16 residues. The CDR3 DNA is TGTGCCAGCAGCTTATTGGCAGGGGGGTGGGACAATGAGCAGTTCTTC. This encodes CASSLLAGGWDNEQFF.

Comment on this clone: Other DNA sequences in this specimen translate into the identical CDR3. The V and J genes are TRBV11-2 and TRBJ2-7, with TRBD1 as a possible D gene (5 bases). Per germline, CDR1 SGHAT and CDR2 FQNNGV. Between the trimmed V and J ends, which lost 3 bases and 4 bases, there was a span of 13 bases. The CDR3 loop spans 14 amino acids. The DNA of the CDR3 is TGTGCCAGCAGCTTGAACAGGTTGACGTACGAGCAGTACTTC. It yields the protein CASSLNRLTYEQYF.

The rearrangement uses TRBV5-4 and TRBJ2-3; 7 bases are shared with TRBD1. Germline V gives CDR1 SGHNT, CDR2 YYREEE (reference sequence). V lost 4 bases and J lost 5; bases outside the gene matches: 4. The length of the CDR3 is 13 residues. CDR3 sequence reads: CASSTWDRDTQYF. The CDR3, as DNA: TGTGCCAGCAGCACCTGGGACAGAGATACGCAGTATTTT.

This sequence joins TRBV7-2 and TRBJ2-7; the D is unclear. The CDR3 is made up of 13 amino acids. V was clipped by 0 bases and J by 3 bases, with 6 bases between them. Germline CDR1 SGHTA, CDR2 FQGNSA. The CDR3 DNA sequence: TGTGCCAGCAGCTTAGCGTTTAACTACGAGCAGTACTTC. Amino acid sequence: CASSLAFNYEQYF.

This chain connects TRBV28 to TRBJ2-7, with 8 nucleotides matching TRBD1. The CDR3 runs 15 residues. V shed 2 bases, J shed 3 bases, and the junction held 6 bases outside the gene matches. Germline V gene lookup returns CDR1 MDHEN and CDR2 SYDVKM. CDR3 DNA sequence: TGTGCCAGCAGTTTAAGGGACAGGAAAATCTACGAGCAGTACTTC. It specifies CASSLRDRKIYEQYF.

For this clone: Distinct nucleotide sequences in the sample also encode this CDR3. The rearrangement links TRBV6-6 to TRBJ2-5; D remains ambiguous. Deletions cut 6 bases from V and 4 bases from J, with 6 bases between. CDR3 length: 11 amino acids. Germline V gives CDR1 MNHNY, CDR2 SVGAGI (reference sequence). The CDR3 coding sequence is TGTGCCAGCAGCCCTCTAGAGACCCAGTACTTC. It yields the protein CASSPLETQYF.

The J gene is TRBJ1-4, the V gene TRBV10-3; possibly TRBD1 for D (6 bases). The V and J ends lost 3 bases and 10 bases respectively, with 24 bases between them. From germline, CDR1 is ENHRY and CDR2 SYGVKD. The CDR3 length is 17 residues. CDR3 coding DNA: TGTGCCATCAGTGAAGGGAGTACCGCCGTCGGAGGGGGAAAACTGTTTTTT. Its translation: CAISEGSTAVGGGKLFF.

The rearrangement links TRBV28 to TRBJ1-1; D is perhaps TRBD1 (5 bases). V shed 8 bases and J shed 6 bases, with 19 bases lying between them. The CDR3 length is 14 residues. Germline-derived CDR1 and CDR2 are MDHEN and SYDVKM. CDR3 nucleotide sequence: TGTGCCAGCGGAAGCCGATCCCAGGGCTCTGAAGCTTTCTTT. The encoded protein is CASGSRSQGSEAFF. Looking up the rest from reference TRBV28 and TRBJ1-1 gives the full variable domain: DVKVTQSSRYLVKRTGEKVFLECVQDMDHENMFWYRQDPGLGLRLIYFSYDVKMKEKGDIPEGYSVSREKKERFSLILESASTNQTSMYLCASGSRSQGSEAFFGQGTRLTVV.

Notes on this clone: The identical CDR3 is also encoded by other nucleotide sequences in the sample. The V gene is TRBV7-2, the J gene TRBJ2-3; 9 nucleotides agree with TRBD1. The CDR3 length is 13 residues. V lost 4 bases, J lost 7 bases, and 3 bases stayed unmatched. CDR1 and CDR2 (germline): SGHTA, FQGNSA. The CDR3 loop is CASSSTGGNTQYF. The CDR3 DNA reads as TGTGCCAGCAGCTCGACAGGGGGAAATACGCAGTATTTT.

CDR3 in amino acids: CASSSLGGRGTDTQYF. CDR3 in DNA: TGTGCCAGCAGCTCGCTAGGAGGGCGGGGCACAGATACGCAGTATTTT. The V gene is TRBV5-6, the J gene TRBJ2-3, with D perhaps TRBD2 (6 bases). Trimming removed 3 bases from V and 1 base from J, with 15 bases in between. This CDR3 has 16 residues. The germline V gene has CDR1 SGHDT and CDR2 YYEEEE.